Listed here are 14 T cell receptor beta chains from one sample, sequenced in a study of cytomegalovirus exposure and HLA in healthy donors (dated by TCRdb to about 2017). Library preparation used the immunoSEQ multiplex PCR assay. For the multiplex PCR, a mixture combining 60 forward primers for TCR Vbeta segments and 13 reverse primers for TCR Jbeta segments was used. In TCRdb, the immuneACCESS table is reduced to in-frame sequences with V and J assigned. These tables do not hold every clone; where another copy was compared, an unresolved V gene accounts for under half, and the others remain unexplained. The sample table holds around 150,000 clones, of which about 73% were seen once. The top ten constitute 2.5% to 3.5% of the sample. Sequenced material: PBMCs. The receptor set was obtained from a woman aged 40 to 50 in good health and CMV-seronegative.

V usage is TRBV6-6 and J usage is TRBJ1-2, with 9 bases identical to TRBD1. Per the germline V gene, CDR1 is MNHNY and CDR2 is SVGAGI (reference sequence). This CDR3 spans 14 amino acids. Losses at the gene ends were 6 bases for V and 1 base for J; bases not matched to a gene: 3. The chain's CDR3 is CASRLGQGNYGYTF. The CDR3 DNA reads as TGTGCCAGCAGATTGGGACAGGGTAACTATGGCTACACCTTC.

V and J are TRBV6-8 and TRBJ2-4; D possibly corresponds to TRBD2 (6 bases). This CDR3 comprises 15 residues. V gave up 0 bases and J gave up 5 bases, with 11 bases separating them. Per germline, CDR1 MNHGY and CDR2 SAAAGT. CDR3 sequence: CASSYSRLVQNIQYF. The DNA of the CDR3 is TGTGCCAGCAGTTACTCCCGACTAGTGCAAAACATTCAGTACTTC.

The chain employs TRBV5-1 and TRBJ1-1, with TRBD1 identical over 7 bases. Looked up from germline, CDR1 is SGHRS and CDR2 is YFSETQ. V lost 3 bases to trimming and J lost 4 bases; unmatched junction nucleotides: 6. The CDR3 has 14 amino acids. The CDR3 reads CASSYYRGPTEAFF. DNA of the CDR3: TGCGCCAGCAGCTACTACAGGGGACCCACTGAAGCTTTCTTT.

V is TRBV4-1 and J is TRBJ2-7, with D possibly being TRBD2 (7 bases). The V gene lost 1 base and the J gene lost 2 bases, with 12 bases spanning the gap. Germline lookup yields CDR1 MGHRA and CDR2 YSYEKL. This CDR3 is 15 amino acids long. The CDR3 nucleotides are TGCGCCAGCAGCCAAGGTGGGGGGGCCCCCTACGAGCAGTACTTC. This codes for CASSQGGGAPYEQYF.

The chain has TRBV2 and TRBJ1-2; tentative D call: TRBD1 (6 bases). Between the trimmed V and J ends, which lost 6 bases and 2 bases, there was a span of 16 bases. The CDR3 is 15 residues long. Germline lookup yields CDR1 SNHLY and CDR2 FYNNEI. CDR3 in DNA: TGTGCCAGCAGGACAGGCGGCGGTATAAACTATGGCTACACCTTC. Amino acid sequence: CASRTGGGINYGYTF.

The chain links TRBV10-2 to TRBJ2-4, with TRBD1 identical over 9 bases. The V segment lost 6 bases and the J segment 1 base; nucleotides outside the gene matches: 16. The length of the CDR3 is 19 residues. The germline V gene has CDR1 WSHSY and CDR2 SAAADI. CDR3: CASSLLIRDRASAKNIQYF. The CDR3 nucleotides read TGCGCCAGCAGCTTACTAATCCGGGACAGGGCGTCGGCCAAAAACATTCAGTACTTC.

The chain employs TRBV29-1 and TRBJ2-1, with 10 bases lining up with TRBD1. This CDR3 has 15 amino acids. Germline loops: CDR1 SQVTM, CDR2 ANQGSEA. V shed 7 bases and J 4 bases; nucleotides not matched to a gene: 10. The CDR3 nucleotides are TGCAGCGCCAAAGACAGGGGGCGCGGGTACAATGAGCAGTTCTTC. It translates to CSAKDRGRGYNEQFF.

The rearrangement uses TRBV9 and TRBJ1-1; D is possibly TRBD1 (5 bases). There are 16 residues in the CDR3. V lost 4 bases and J 0 bases, leaving 16 bases between the germline ends. The germline gives CDR1 SGDLS, CDR2 YYNGEE. DNA of the CDR3: TGTGCCAGCAGCTCATTCCCCCAGGGAATGAACACTGAAGCTTTCTTT. It specifies CASSSFPQGMNTEAFF. The full variable domain, its missing parts supplied by reference TRBV9 and TRBJ1-1, is DSGVTQTPKHLITATGQRVTLRCSPRSGDLSVYWYQQSLDQGLQFLIQYYNGEERAKGNILERFSAQQFPDLHSELNLSSLELGDSALYFCASSSFPQGMNTEAFFGQGTRLTVV.

The chain recombines TRBV6-5 with TRBJ2-7; 8 bases are shared with TRBD1. The trim removed 8 bases at V and 4 bases at J, leaving 7 bases unmatched. CDR1 MNHEY and CDR2 SVGAGI come from the germline V gene. The CDR3 sequence is 13 residues long. CDR3 in DNA: TGTGCCAGCTGTCGGCAGGGGGCTTACGAGCAGTACTTC. Amino acid sequence: CASCRQGAYEQYF.

The CDR3 spells CASSRGDRGVYSPLHF. CDR3 sequence (DNA): TGTGCCAGTAGTAGGGGTGACAGGGGGGTTTATTCACCCCTCCACTTT. The chain carries TRBV19 and TRBJ1-6; 9 bases align to TRBD1. Germline V gene lookup returns CDR1 LNHDA and CDR2 SQIVND (reference sequence). CDR3 length equals 16 residues. After removal of 4 bases from V and 8 bases from J, the junction contained 9 bases not matched to a gene. The complete variable domain, with remaining parts taken from reference TRBV19 and TRBJ1-6, reads DGGITQSPKYLFRKEGQNVTLSCEQNLNHDAMYWYRQDPGQGLRLIYYSQIVNDFQKGDIAEGYSVSREKKESFPLTVTSAQKNPTAFYLCASSRGDRGVYSPLHFGNGTRLTVT.

V and J are TRBV2 and TRBJ1-1; D remains unclear. The CDR3 consists of 12 residues. Germline CDR1 SNHLY, CDR2 FYNNEI. Trimming removed 8 bases at V and 3 bases at J, with 10 bases between. CDR3 sequence (DNA): TGTGCCAGCGGCGTGGGAGACACTGAAGCTTTCTTT. Its protein product is CASGVGDTEAFF.

This sequence joins TRBV5-1 and TRBJ2-5; no clear D gene. Germline CDR1 is SGHRS and CDR2 is YFSETQ. This CDR3 has 12 amino acids. Trimming removed 2 bases from V and 2 bases from J, with 4 bases in between. The CDR3 region is CASSFFQETQYF. CDR3 coding DNA: TGCGCCAGCAGCTTCTTTCAAGAGACCCAGTACTTC.

The chain has TRBV6-5 and TRBJ1-2; weak D call: TRBD1 (6 bases). The CDR3 has 13 residues. Germline CDR1 reads MNHEY; CDR2 reads SVGAGI. Trimming took off 5 bases at V and 5 bases at J, with 12 bases between the two ends. DNA of the CDR3: TGTGCCAGCAGTCCACAGGGTCAATATGGCTACACCTTC. This sequence encodes CASSPQGQYGYTF.

The chain couples TRBV4-2 to TRBJ2-3; 8 nucleotides match TRBD2. The V gene's germline CDR1 is LGHNA and CDR2 YNFKEQ. V shed 1 base and J 10 bases; nucleotides not matched to a gene: 10. The CDR3 has 15 amino acids. DNA for the CDR3: TGTGCCAGCAGCCAAGTGGGGCCGGGGGGGTTGGCGCAGTATTTT. It is translated as CASSQVGPGGLAQYF.